The clone carrying this TCR beta chain occurred many times. Its antigen is as yet unknown. This record belongs to a study of T cells in Graves' hyperthyroidism and ophthalmopathy. Disease duration under 2 months; hyperthyroidism patients were aged 18 to 65. Researchers took RNA transcripts and amplified the TCR beta CDR3 regions from them. A set of HTBI primers served as the primers for a first-round RT-PCR of the TCR CDR3. One entry per CDR3 protein, called by TCRdb with MiXCR from the multiplex PCR reads. Among about 130,000 distinct CDR3 sequences, 22% were seen once, and the ten largest hold 67%. Germline CDR1 reads MNHNS; CDR2 reads SASEGT. Between the trimmed V and J ends, which lost 5 bases and 1 base, there was a span of 12 bases. This CDR3 has 15 amino acids. General observations from the study: Ophthalmopathy cases were set apart from stable hyperthyroidism by a 13 V-J model.

The receptor was derived from a woman aged 45 to 65 with Graves' hyperthyroidism that later progressed to Graves' ophthalmopathy. The chain links TRBV6-1 to TRBJ1-5; possible D gene TRBD1, 5 bases. Sequencing input: blood. CDR3 residues: CASSWGSRSNQPQHF. CDR3 in DNA: TGTGCCAGCAGTTGGGGGTCGAGAAGCAATCAGCCCCAGCATTTT.